Below, 32 T cell receptor beta chains from the same sample are listed, as sequenced in a study of control samples from healthy donors and cancer patients. The table came from immunoSEQ multiplex PCR; TCRdb's copy has only in-frame clones and leaves some out. The sample includes approximately 30,000 clones, 87% of them seen just once. The sample comprised PBMCs. The receptors here all came from a woman aged 40 to 55 with lung cancer.

This clone was picked up one time. The chain couples TRBV5-1 to TRBJ2-1, with 10 bases matching TRBD1. The CDR3 covers 15 residues. Germline V lookup: CDR1 SGHRS, CDR2 YFSETQ. V shed 0 bases, J shed 9 bases, and the junction held 6 bases outside the gene matches. The CDR3 loop is CASSLEGTGVSEQFF. CDR3 nucleotide sequence: TGCGCCAGCAGCTTGGAAGGGACAGGGGTTAGTGAGCAGTTCTTC.

The chain links TRBV11-2 to TRBJ2-3, with D uncertain. Germline V lookup: CDR1 SGHAT, CDR2 FQNNGV. The CDR3 covers 11 residues. Trimming removed 5 bases from V and 6 bases from J, with 6 bases in between. CDR3 coding DNA: TGTGCCAGCAGCGCCCAGGATACGCAGTATTTT. Its protein product is CASSAQDTQYF. Together with reference TRBV11-2 and TRBJ2-3, the CDR3 gives the full variable domain: EAGVAQSPRYKIIEKRQSVAFWCNPISGHATLYWYQQILGQGPKLLIQFQNNGVVDDSQLPKDRFSAERLKGVDSTLKIQPAKLEDSAVYLCASSAQDTQYFGPGTRLTVL.

V is TRBV5-1 and J is TRBJ2-2, with TRBD2 identical over 7 bases. The germline V gene encodes CDR1 SGHRS and CDR2 YFSETQ. The CDR3 has 16 residues. V trimming: 1 base; J trimming: 1 base; junction bases outside the gene matches: 4. In DNA form, the CDR3 reads TGCGCCAGCAGCTTGTGGACGGGGGGGAACACCGGGGAGCTGTTTTTT. Amino acids: CASSLWTGGNTGELFF. Combining the CDR3 with reference TRBV5-1 and TRBJ2-2 gives the whole variable domain KAGVTQTPRYLIKTRGQQVTLSCSPISGHRSVSWYQQTPGQGLQFLFEYFSETQRNKGNFPGRFSGRQFSNSRSEMNVSTLELGDSALYLCASSLWTGGNTGELFFGEGSRLTVL.

This sequence joins TRBV4-3 and TRBJ2-1, with D uncertain. CDR1 is LGHNA and CDR2 is YSLEER in the germline V gene. V lost 4 bases to trimming and J lost 1 base, with 8 bases between them. The CDR3 consists of 14 residues. The CDR3 DNA reads as TGCGCCAGCAGCCTCGTTCTTTCCTACAATGAGCAGTTCTTC. Its protein is CASSLVLSYNEQFF.

The chain carries TRBV9 and TRBJ2-7; TRBD1 or TRBD2 may be the D gene (5 bases each). With 4 bases removed from V and 6 bases from J, the gap between germline ends came to 20 bases. Germline V gene sequence: CDR1 SGDLS, CDR2 YYNGEE. The CDR3 has 15 residues. CDR3 in amino acids: CASSLGGTEGGEQYF. The CDR3 nucleotides are TGTGCCAGCAGCCTCGGTGGGACCGAGGGCGGCGAGCAGTACTTC.

J is TRBJ2-1 and V is TRBV7-3; D ambiguous. From germline, CDR1 is SGHTA and CDR2 FQGTGA. The CDR3 has 15 residues. V was clipped by 5 bases and J by 0 bases, with 11 bases between them. CDR3 DNA sequence: TGTGCCAGCAGCCTTGCAAGAAGCTCCTACAATGAGCAGTTCTTC. Protein: CASSLARSSYNEQFF. Using reference TRBV7-3 and TRBJ2-1 for the parts outside the CDR3, the full variable domain is GAGVSQTPSNKVTEKGKYVELRCDPISGHTALYWYRQSLGQGPEFLIYFQGTGAADDSGLPNDRFFAVRPEGSVSTLKIQRTERGDSAVYLCASSLARSSYNEQFFGPGTRLTVL.

The chain has TRBV4-2 and TRBJ1-4; 7 bases map to TRBD1. After removal of 3 bases from V and 4 bases from J, the junction contained 8 bases not matched to a gene. The CDR3 consists of 16 residues. The germline V gene has CDR1 LGHNA and CDR2 YNFKEQ. The CDR3 coding sequence is TGTGCCAGCAGCCAGATCGTGGGACAGAATAATGAAAAACTGTTTTTT. It codes for CASSQIVGQNNEKLFF.

The chain has TRBV19 and TRBJ1-1; TRBD1 is a possible D gene (5 bases). Germline V lookup: CDR1 LNHDA, CDR2 SQIVND (reference sequence). The CDR3 length is 13 residues. V was pared by 3 bases and J by 10 bases, with 15 bases between. The CDR3, as DNA: TGTGCCAGTAGTATCGGAAGGGGCGCGGCAGCTTTCTTT. It encodes CASSIGRGAAAFF. The full variable domain, with the rest looked up from reference TRBV19 and TRBJ1-1, is DGGITQSPKYLFRKEGQNVTLSCEQNLNHDAMYWYRQDPGQGLRLIYYSQIVNDFQKGDIAEGYSVSREKKESFPLTVTSAQKNPTAFYLCASSIGRGAAAFFGQGTRLTVV.

Only one count was recorded for this clone. DNA for the CDR3: TGTGCCAGCAGCGTAGAATCAGCGGGGGGTAGCACAGATACGCAGTATTTT. This codes for CASSVESAGGSTDTQYF. The gene calls are TRBV9 and TRBJ2-3, with 9 bases identical to TRBD2. The V gene end was trimmed by 0 bases and the J gene end by 0 bases; junction bases not matched to a gene: 5. The V gene's germline CDR1 is SGDLS and CDR2 YYNGEE. CDR3 length: 17 residues.

V usage is TRBV7-8 and J usage is TRBJ1-6; the D gene is possibly TRBD1 (6 bases). Trimming shortened V by 10 bases and J by 7 bases, and 14 bases separated the two germline ends. Germline CDR1 and CDR2: SGHVS and FQNEAQ. This CDR3 has 13 residues. CDR3 residues: CATGDRRNSPLHF. As DNA, the CDR3 is TGTGCCACCGGAGACAGGAGGAATTCACCCCTCCACTTT.

This clone was detected only a few times. The V gene is TRBV29-1, the J gene TRBJ1-5; D gene uncertain. The V gene lost 5 bases and the J gene lost 5 bases, with 10 bases spanning the gap. The CDR3 runs 12 residues. Germline loops: CDR1 SQVTM, CDR2 ANQGSEA. The CDR3 loop is CSVKTADQPQHF. DNA of the CDR3: TGCAGCGTTAAAACAGCAGATCAGCCCCAGCATTTT.

This chain uses TRBV7-2 with TRBJ1-3; a possible D gene is TRBD1 (6 bases). Germline V lookup: CDR1 SGHTA, CDR2 FQGNSA. V was trimmed by 3 bases and J by 1 base, leaving 7 bases between them. This CDR3 has 14 amino acids. CDR3 sequence: CASSFGQSGNTIYF. The CDR3 nucleotides read TGTGCCAGCAGCTTCGGACAGTCTGGAAACACCATATATTTT.

The J gene is TRBJ2-7, the V gene TRBV6-1; perhaps TRBD1 as D (6 bases). The CDR3 is 13 residues long. Germline lookup yields CDR1 MNHNS and CDR2 SASEGT. Trimming left V 6 bases short and J 2 bases short, with 11 bases between. The CDR3 DNA sequence: TGTGCCAGCAGAGATACAGGGACCTACGAGCAGTACTTC. It specifies CASRDTGTYEQYF.

This chain joins TRBV11-2 and TRBJ1-2; D is perhaps TRBD1 (5 bases). The ends were cut back, 5 bases at V and 4 bases at J, with 17 bases in the middle. The CDR3 runs to 15 residues. CDR1 and CDR2 (germline): SGHAT, FQNNGV. The CDR3 region has the DNA TGTGCCAGCAGCCCCTCTCGGGACGGCGTCTATGGCTACACCTTC. As protein: CASSPSRDGVYGYTF.

This chain uses TRBV7-2 with TRBJ2-3, with 7 nucleotides matching TRBD2. This CDR3 has 18 amino acids. Trimming cost V 1 base and J 2 bases; bases outside gene matches: 12. CDR1 is SGHTA and CDR2 is FQGNSA in the germline V gene. Here the CDR3 reads CASSLVGGEHLNTDTQYF. CDR3 bases: TGTGCCAGCAGCTTAGTGGGGGGGGAACACCTTAACACAGATACGCAGTATTTT.

This chain links TRBV28 with TRBJ2-7, with D unclear. This CDR3 has 13 residues. The ends were cut back, 5 bases at V and 3 bases at J, with 11 bases in the middle. CDR1 and CDR2 (germline): MDHEN, SYDVKM. The CDR3 sequence: CASSPQVGYEQYF. In DNA, the CDR3 is TGTGCCAGCAGTCCCCAAGTTGGCTACGAGCAGTACTTC.

The CDR3 reads CASSVAAGIDYTF. In DNA, the CDR3 is TGTGCCAGCAGCGTAGCGGCTGGGATCGACTACACCTTC. This chain connects TRBV9 to TRBJ1-2; D unclear. The germline gives CDR1 SGDLS, CDR2 YYNGEE. The V gene lost 0 bases and the J gene lost 10 bases, with 13 bases spanning the gap. The CDR3 is 13 residues long.

The J gene is TRBJ1-5, the V gene TRBV5-5; D may be TRBD1 (6 bases). The CDR3 contains 14 residues. Germline V lookup: CDR1 SGHKS, CDR2 YYEKEE (reference sequence). Trimming pared 4 bases from V and 6 bases from J, leaving 14 bases between. The CDR3 nucleotides read TGTGCCAGCAGCCCCGGGGCCAGGGGTCAGCCCCAGCATTTT. Translation: CASSPGARGQPQHF. Full variable domain (rest looked up from reference TRBV5-5 and TRBJ1-5): DAGVTQSPTHLIKTRGQQVTLRCSPISGHKSVSWYQQVLGQGPQFIFQYYEKEERGRGNFPDRFSARQFPNYSSELNVNALLLGDSALYLCASSPGARGQPQHFGDGTRLSIL.

The chain joins TRBV7-8 to TRBJ2-3, with TRBD2 as a possible D gene (6 bases). The CDR3 spans 14 residues. The germline V gene has CDR1 SGHVS and CDR2 FQNEAQ. The ends were cut back, 5 bases at V and 3 bases at J, with 12 bases in the middle. The CDR3 sequence is CASSLPGATDTQYF. For the CDR3, the DNA is TGTGCCAGCAGCCTTCCGGGAGCGACAGATACGCAGTATTTT.

The chain combines TRBV30 with TRBJ1-6; D ambiguous. V shed 7 bases and J shed 4 bases, with 11 bases lying between them. This CDR3 comprises 13 residues. Germline CDR1 is GTSNPN and CDR2 is SVGIG (reference sequence). CDR3 protein: CALTLAYNSPLHF. CDR3 nucleotides: TGTGCCTTAACGCTGGCGTATAATTCACCCCTCCACTTT.

The chain joins TRBV4-1 to TRBJ2-3, with 8 bases identical to TRBD1. CDR1 is MGHRA, CDR2 YSYEKL, per germline. There are 16 residues in the CDR3. Trimming at V came to 2 bases and at J to 3 bases, leaving 7 bases not matched to a gene. This CDR3 is CASSQQTGGKTDTQYF. The CDR3 region has the DNA TGCGCCAGCAGCCAACAAACAGGGGGTAAAACAGATACGCAGTATTTT.

The J gene is TRBJ2-7, the V gene TRBV27, with D possibly being TRBD2 (8 bases). The CDR3 is 15 amino acids. Looked up from germline, CDR1 is MNHEY and CDR2 is SMNVEV (reference sequence). V lost 5 bases, J lost 5 bases, and 19 bases lay in between. The CDR3 spells CASSTRGGGTDEQYF. The CDR3 bases are TGTGCCAGCAGTACCCGGGGCGGGGGGACAGACGAGCAGTACTTC.

This chain connects TRBV19 to TRBJ2-1; TRBD1 is a possible D gene (5 bases). Germline CDR1 LNHDA, CDR2 SQIVND (reference sequence). Trimming took off 1 base at V and 8 bases at J, with 18 bases between the two ends. The CDR3 totals 16 residues. The CDR3 here is CASSIGGGQGRDEQFF. The CDR3 DNA follows: TGTGCCAGTAGTATAGGTGGCGGCCAGGGTCGGGATGAGCAGTTCTTC.

The chain links TRBV6-5 to TRBJ1-1, with 10 nucleotides matching TRBD1. The CDR3 has 14 residues. The junction had 3 bases not matched to a gene; V was cut back by 2 bases and J by 6 bases. Germline-derived CDR1 and CDR2 are MNHEY and SVGAGI. CDR3 nucleotide sequence: TGTGCCAGCAGTTACGGGACAGGGGTCGCTGAAGCTTTCTTT. Translated, it gives CASSYGTGVAEAFF.

The J gene is TRBJ2-1, the V gene TRBV7-2; D not resolved. The germline gives CDR1 SGHTA, CDR2 FQGNSA. V lost 5 bases to trimming and J lost 5 bases, with 10 bases between them. This CDR3 region has 13 residues. Written as DNA, the CDR3 is TGTGCCAGCAGCACCCCCCCTCACAATGAGCAGTTCTTC. It yields the protein CASSTPPHNEQFF.

The J gene is TRBJ1-5, the V gene TRBV11-2; D is possibly TRBD1 (5 bases). Trimming took 0 bases from V and 2 from J, leaving 11 bases between them. The CDR3 has 16 residues. Per germline, CDR1 SGHAT and CDR2 FQNNGV. In nucleotides, the CDR3 is TGTGCCAGCAGCTTAGACGGGGGTTCGGGCAATCAGCCCCAGCATTTT. Protein sequence: CASSLDGGSGNQPQHF.

The CDR3 sequence is CASSATGTGKRYEQYF. The CDR3 coding sequence is TGTGCCAGCAGCGCAACCGGGACAGGGAAACGGTACGAGCAGTACTTC. The chain employs TRBV11-2 and TRBJ2-7; TRBD1 matches 9 bases. CDR1 and CDR2 from the germline V gene are SGHAT and FQNNGV. The CDR3 spans 16 residues. Trimming cost V 5 bases and J 4 bases; bases outside gene matches: 12.

This clone is a singleton in its sample. The J gene is TRBJ2-2, the V gene TRBV3-1 (or the pseudogene TRBV3-2), with 10 bases that match TRBD1. Germline assignment: CDR1 LGHDT and CDR2 YNNKEL (reference sequence). There are 15 residues in the CDR3. The V gene end was trimmed by 4 bases and the J gene end by 7 bases; junction bases not matched to a gene: 6. The CDR3 bases are TGTGCCAGCAGCCTACCGGGACAGGGGCTCGGGGAGCTGTTTTTT. It translates to CASSLPGQGLGELFF.

This chain links TRBV7-3 with TRBJ1-5, with TRBD1 as a possible D gene (6 bases). The CDR3 is 18 amino acids. Trimming removed 0 bases at V and 2 bases at J, with 17 bases between. Germline CDR1 SGHTA, CDR2 FQGTGA. The CDR3 bases are TGTGCCAGCAGCTTAACAAGTTCGGGGGCTGCGGGCAATCAGCCCCAGCATTTT. Its translation is CASSLTSSGAAGNQPQHF.

This clone was seen a few times. The chain recombines TRBV3-1 (or the pseudogene TRBV3-2) with TRBJ2-1; D possibly corresponds to TRBD2 (5 bases). CDR1 is LGHDT and CDR2 is YNNKEL in the germline V gene (reference sequence). V was cut by 4 bases and J by 3 bases, with 13 bases left in between. This CDR3 spans 15 amino acids. The CDR3 region has the DNA TGTGCCAGCAGCCCCTCGTGGGAGAGCTACAATGAGCAGTTCTTC. Translating gives CASSPSWESYNEQFF.

This chain joins TRBV28 and TRBJ2-3; D possibly corresponds to TRBD2 (5 bases). The CDR3 loop spans 15 amino acids. Trimming took off 6 bases at V and 4 bases at J, with 17 bases between the two ends. CDR1 is MDHEN, CDR2 SYDVKM, per germline. The CDR3 nucleotides are TGTGCCAGCAGCCGTCCTCGAGGGAGTGCAGATACGCAGTATTTT. This sequence encodes CASSRPRGSADTQYF.

The V call is TRBV2, the J call TRBJ1-2; D unclear. V was clipped by 7 bases and J by 4 bases, with 13 bases between them. Germline CDR1 reads SNHLY; CDR2 reads FYNNEI. The CDR3 runs 13 residues. This CDR3 is CASTGVRVYGYTF. Here the CDR3 DNA reads TGTGCCAGCACCGGAGTGAGGGTCTATGGCTACACCTTC. The variable domain in full, completed from reference TRBV2 and TRBJ1-2, reads EPEVTQTPSHQVTQMGQEVILRCVPISNHLYFYWYRQILGQKVEFLVSFYNNEISEKSEIFDDQFSVERPDGSNFTLKIRSTKLEDSAMYFCASTGVRVYGYTFGSGTRLTVV.